The 9 T cell receptor beta chains reported below all come from one sample, sequenced in a study of Ad26.COV2.S vaccination and SARS-CoV-2 variants. Assay: immunoSEQ multiplex PCR; the TCRdb copy retains only in-frame clones and omits some. Among 250,000 to 300,000 clones listed, 87% were seen once. Treatment: around 19 received Ad26.COV2.S at low or high dose, single or two shots; about five received placebo; per-sample allocation not given. Day 63 after the first injection of vaccine or placebo was the sampling time. The specimen was peripheral blood, collected in a trial of Ad26.COV2.S vaccine versus placebo. Receptors were obtained from a person between 18 and 60 years old who received the Ad26.COV2.S COVID-19 vaccine or a placebo.

V usage is TRBV10-3 and J usage is TRBJ2-2; 9 nucleotides line up with TRBD1. J gave up 7 bases and V 10 bases, and 7 bases lay outside the gene matches. There are 13 residues in the CDR3. Germline CDR1 is ENHRY and CDR2 is SYGVKD. CDR3 in DNA: TGTGCCACCACGGGACAGGGCTTCGGGGAGCTGTTTTTT. Translating gives CATTGQGFGELFF.

This clone was seen more than once but under ten times. V and J are TRBV6-2 or TRBV6-3 and TRBJ2-7; D unclear. This CDR3 region has 11 residues. Germline V gene lookup returns CDR1 MNHEY and CDR2 SVGEGT. Between the trimmed V and J ends, which lost 6 bases and 3 bases, there was a span of 6 bases. The CDR3 here is CASSNGYEQYF. CDR3 coding DNA: TGTGCCAGCAGCAATGGCTACGAGCAGTACTTC.

The rearrangement uses TRBV2 and TRBJ2-3; a possible D gene is TRBD2 (5 bases). The CDR3 has 12 amino acids. Trimming took off 2 bases at V and 5 bases at J, with 5 bases between the two ends. The V gene's germline CDR1 is SNHLY and CDR2 FYNNEI. The CDR3 DNA sequence: TGTGCCAGCAGTGAACGGGGAGATACGCAGTATTTT. Its translation is CASSERGDTQYF.

This rearrangement joins TRBV10-3 to TRBJ2-5; no clear D gene. V lost 5 bases and J lost 5, with 15 bases in between. The V gene's germline CDR1 is ENHRY and CDR2 SYGVKD. The CDR3 has 14 residues. The CDR3 is CAISHQAAVETQYF. The DNA for the CDR3 is TGTGCCATCAGTCACCAGGCGGCGGTCGAGACCCAGTACTTC.

The V and J genes are TRBV7-2 and TRBJ2-6, with TRBD1 matching over 8 bases. The CDR3 length is 19 residues. CDR1 is SGHTA and CDR2 is FQGNSA in the germline V gene. With V trimmed by 7 bases and J by 3 bases, 17 bases remained unmatched. Here the CDR3 reads CASTKLLGQGSVGANVLTF. CDR3 DNA sequence: TGTGCCAGCACCAAGCTCCTCGGACAGGGAAGTGTTGGGGCCAACGTCCTGACTTTC.

The chain joins TRBV4-2 to TRBJ2-4; maybe TRBD1 (7 bases). This CDR3 is 15 amino acids long. Germline assignment: CDR1 LGHNA and CDR2 YNFKEQ. Trimming took 3 bases from V and 7 from J, leaving 16 bases between them. The CDR3 sequence is CASSQGQEGANIQYF. The CDR3, as DNA: TGTGCCAGCAGCCAGGGCCAGGAGGGGGCGAACATTCAGTACTTC.

The rearrangement uses TRBV6-4 and TRBJ1-2, with D perhaps TRBD1 (5 bases). Germline lookup yields CDR1 MRHNA and CDR2 SNTAGT. Trimming cost V 3 bases and J 3 bases, with 11 bases left between them. This CDR3 region has 14 residues. This CDR3 reads CASSEGTVDYGYTF. In nucleotides, the CDR3 is TGTGCCAGCAGTGAAGGGACGGTGGACTATGGCTACACCTTC.

This clone was observed once. The genes are TRBV6-2 or TRBV6-3 and TRBJ1-2, with no clear D. Germline V gene sequence: CDR1 MNHEY, CDR2 SVGEGT. Trimming cost V 3 bases and J 5 bases, with 10 bases left between them. The CDR3 covers 13 residues. The CDR3, as DNA: TGTGCCAGCAGTTATGGTGGAGCGTATGGCTACACCTTC. This codes for CASSYGGAYGYTF.

This clone has more than one count but fewer than ten. The rearrangement links TRBV5-1 to TRBJ1-1, with 7 bases identical to TRBD1. V was clipped by 0 bases and J by 0 bases; unmatched bases: 5. In germline, CDR1 is SGHRS, CDR2 YFSETQ. The CDR3 runs to 16 residues. CDR3 coding DNA: TGCGCCAGCAGCTTGGCCCTGGGACAGCTGAACACTGAAGCTTTCTTT. As protein: CASSLALGQLNTEAFF.